A single T cell receptor (beta chain) is shown here with its context. Only a few counts were recorded for this clone. The antigen it binds to is not known. Per-base qualities were not stored, and no clone one base away is much larger. Donors were healthy HIV-negative adults with no recently reported acute infections or vaccinations. Every donor was a Caucasian adult living in Nashville, Tennessee, USA. For unsorted samples, 100 million or so PBMCs were counted, and genomic DNA was extracted using the QIAamp DNA Blood Mini kit. After blood collection by leukapheresis, PBMCs were isolated using Ficoll-Histopaque density gradient centrifugation and then cryopreserved in the vapor phase of liquid nitrogen. This sample was included in a study of shared clonotypes between healthy human individuals (dated by TCRdb to 2020 to 2022). Concerning the study at large: The cohort comprised a couple of women and a few men aged 18 to 49 years. To estimate repertoire size and how much clonotype sharing occurs between individuals, the study deeply sequenced the blood TCR repertoires of roughly 5 healthy adults. To increase sequencing depth and limit assay-specific biases, TCR repertoire library preparation and sequencing were carried out by different laboratories using diverse techniques. Leukapheresis yielded between about 0.94 and 8.9 billion PBMCs per donor. What the authors observed across the whole study: Pairwise subsampling led to the expectation that sequencing depth would affect the degree of clonotype sharing among donors. Because the study included only a small number of donors, the genetic and exposure-history diversity represented was limited. Sampling was restricted to blood, and TCR repertoires in tissues likely differ from the TCR repertoires found in blood.

Using the deep immunoSEQ assay, TCR CDR3 regions were amplified from genomic DNA by multiplex PCR. Extracted genomic DNA from each cell subset was distributed evenly across all wells of several immunoSEQ 96-well plates, and each plate was treated as a replicate. For unsorted PBMC, each replicate PCR was loaded with about 280 ng genomic DNA, equivalent to approximately 33,000 T cell genomes. Unsorted PBMC genomic DNA was sequenced across ten immunoSEQ deep assay plates. Purified libraries were measured with a Qubit 3.0 fluorometer, size-checked on a Bioanalyzer 2100, and measured again with the KAPA Library Quantification kit. Every immunoSEQ 96-well plate was sequenced on a dedicated single-read 150-cycle Illumina NextSeq 550 flow cell. Regarding the original processing steps: Because the immunoSEQ output held only junctional sequences and lacked quality scores, the filtering could not match the filtering applied to full-length reads. Sequences were annotated with PyIR, a Python wrapper for IgBLAST v1.9, using IMGT germline references to assign V/J genes and CDR3. Reads were removed for weak V/J assignments (E-value above 1e-6), missing CDR3, stop codons, out-of-frame junctions, or ambiguous translated residues. V3J clonotypes were defined by identical inferred V gene, J gene, and CDR3 amino acid sequence. Percentage overlap between repertoires was computed as shared unique clonotypes divided by the size of the smaller repertoire. Three approaches were used to assess repertoire richness: RTK rarefaction, the Chao1 estimator, and Recon v2.1 estimates of unobserved clonotypes. Entries here come from immuneACCESS through TCRdb and include only in-frame sequences with V and J called. Some clones fail to appear in such tables; in the studies checked, an unresolved V gene covers under half of the shortfall, and the cause of the remainder is unknown. From that table come the V and J calls and clone size; the DNA was used to work out D and trimming. In this sample the table shows about 470,000 clones, roughly three quarters of which occur a single time. Around 14% of the sample is taken by the ten largest.

Reading the germline V gene gives CDR1 SGHRS and CDR2 YFSETQ. V sheds 1 base and J sheds 5 bases, leaving 15 bases between their ends. Reading from cysteine to phenylalanine, the CDR3 counts 15 amino acids. Left in the record is the CDR3 DNA by itself, 45 bases read in frame from the first base. This receptor was taken from a middle-aged woman in good health. Some clones in this sample may be carry-over from other donors' samples. The sequencing input was PBMCs. Recombination linked TRBV5-1 to TRBJ2-5; possibly the D gene is TRBD1, per 6 matching bases. The CDR3: CASSLSVGTRETQYF. DNA sequence: TGCGCCAGCAGCTTGTCGGTGGGGACACGGGAGACCCAGTACTTC.